The TCR beta chain under discussion was sequenced for a study of blood T cell repertoires in COVID-19. The overall study: From the United States, Italy and Spain came samples of acute and convalescent COVID-19. Nucleic acid was either cDNA or gDNA, and it came from T cells, B-cell-depleted T cells, or PBMCs.

CDR3 length equals 13 residues. Trimming shortened V by 5 bases and J by 0 bases, and 5 bases separated the two germline ends. From germline, CDR1 is MNHEY and CDR2 SMNVEV (reference sequence). Study processing details: Scientists estimated how many nucleated cells there were by amplifying reference gene primers. Assay: immunoSEQ multiplex PCR; the TCRdb copy retains only in-frame clones and omits some. V and J calls plus clone size are reproduced from that table; the DNA served to infer D and trimming. The table shows approximately 170,000 clones, with 80% to 90% occurring only once. Sequencing was performed on peripheral blood. The rearrangement links TRBV27 to TRBJ1-5; D not certain. The source is a human donor in a cohort sampled during active COVID-19. The CDR3 coding sequence is TGTGCCAGCAGTCGTATTAGCAATCAGCCCCAGCATTTT. Protein sequence: CASSRISNQPQHF.